This T cell receptor (delta chain) is drawn from a study of γδ T cells in repeated Plasmodium falciparum infection. Gammadelta T cells were flow-sorted from PBMC into Vgamma9/Vdelta2+ and Vdelta2-negative populations for bulk analysis. Germline V gene data show CDR1 as GEAIGNYY and CDR2 as EKD. This CDR3 has 17 residues. The junction had 13 bases not matched to a gene; V was cut back by 3 bases and J by 1 base. Comments on this clone: The protein in TCRdb stems from a much larger clone and differs at residue 6 from this DNA's translation, likely a read error; here the protein is translated from the DNA.

TCRdb re-analyzed the multiplex PCR reads via CATT. This table has around 46,000 delta-chain clones, around 2% appearing once. The source of this sequence is a pool of human donors (malaria-infected and uninfected, not separated). The genes are TRDV2 and TRDJ1; 7 positions match TRDD3. The J gene, missing from TCRdb, was assigned here through DNA to germline matching. Sequenced input: gamma-delta T cells from blood. The CDR3 DNA reads as TGTGCCTGTGACTACCGGGGGATTGCACAGGGCACCGATAAACTCATCTTT. This sequence encodes CACDYRGIAQGTDKLIF.